The 6 T cell receptor beta chains below come from one sample, sequenced in a study of regulatory T cells in long-lasting Graves disease (dated by TCRdb to 2020 to 2023). The public sequencing data were trimmed at Q25 with fastp and processed into clonotypes with MiXCR by TCRdb, which kept only in-frame beta chains. All rows with the same CDR3 protein become a single entry with the most common DNA and genes. The sample yields hundreds of distinct CDR3 sequences; around 60% were counted once. The top ten hold 20% to 25% of the sample. RNA was extracted from PBMCs in TRIzol for both TCR sequencing and RNA sequencing. Material: peripheral blood mononuclear cells (PBMCs), obtained with antithyroid drug treatment, in newly diagnosed or persistent Graves disease (not recorded which). All receptors come from a woman in her thirties or forties with Graves disease. Donor details come from another sample of the same person, matched by shared clones.

This clonotype appeared a few times. The chain has TRBV12-3 or TRBV12-4 and TRBJ2-7; D is undetermined. The CDR3 sequence is 14 residues long. V was trimmed by 3 bases and J by 0 bases, leaving 9 bases between them. CDR3 protein: CASSLVPSSYEQYF. The CDR3 nucleotides read TGTGCCAGCAGTTTGGTTCCGAGCTCCTACGAGCAGTACTTC.

J is TRBJ2-5 and V is TRBV11-2; possibly TRBD1 for D (7 bases). The CDR3 is 16 amino acids. Per germline, CDR1 SGHAT and CDR2 FQNNGV. V was cut by 5 bases and J by 5 bases, with 21 bases left in between. The CDR3 region has the DNA TGTGCCAGCAGCCGTAGGAGACAGGGTGGAGGGGAGACCCAGTACTTC. This sequence encodes CASSRRRQGGGETQYF. Based on the CDR3 plus reference TRBV11-2 and TRBJ2-5, the full variable domain is EAGVAQSPRYKIIEKRQSVAFWCNPISGHATLYWYQQILGQGPKLLIQFQNNGVVDDSQLPKDRFSAERLKGVDSTLKIQPAKLEDSAVYLCASSRRRQGGGETQYFGPGTRLLVL.

A single count supports this clonotype. V gene TRBV21-1 combines with J gene TRBJ1-6. TRBV21-1 is recorded as a pseudogene. The length of the CDR3 is 12 residues. CDR3 amino acids: CASSTSMSPLHF. In DNA form, the CDR3 reads TGTGCCAGCAGCACGTCTATGTCACCCCTCCACTTT.

The chain joins TRBV5-4 to TRBJ1-1; perhaps TRBD1 as D (6 bases). CDR1 is SGHNT and CDR2 is YYREEE in the germline V gene (reference sequence). The CDR3 is made up of 16 amino acids. V dropped 6 bases and J dropped 1 base, with 19 bases sitting between them. The CDR3 bases are TGTGCCAGCACCCGCGCGGGTACAGGGTCGAACACTGAAGCTTTCTTT. Translating it yields CASTRAGTGSNTEAFF.

The chain is built from TRBV18 and TRBJ1-1, with D unresolved. The V gene lost 2 bases and the J gene lost 3 bases, with 7 bases spanning the gap. CDR1 is KGHSH, CDR2 LQKENI, per germline. This CDR3 has 13 amino acids. CDR3 nucleotides: TGTGCCAGCTCACCAAGCAGTTACACTGAAGCTTTCTTT. Translated: CASSPSSYTEAFF.

This rearrangement joins TRBV15 to TRBJ2-5, with D unresolved. Germline lookup yields CDR1 LNHNV and CDR2 YYDKDF (reference sequence). The CDR3 sequence is 14 residues long. Between the trimmed V and J ends, which lost 1 base and 2 bases, there was a span of 8 bases. CDR3 sequence (DNA): TGTGCCACCAGCAGAGCCTACCAACAAGAGACCCAGTACTTC. Translation: CATSRAYQQETQYF.